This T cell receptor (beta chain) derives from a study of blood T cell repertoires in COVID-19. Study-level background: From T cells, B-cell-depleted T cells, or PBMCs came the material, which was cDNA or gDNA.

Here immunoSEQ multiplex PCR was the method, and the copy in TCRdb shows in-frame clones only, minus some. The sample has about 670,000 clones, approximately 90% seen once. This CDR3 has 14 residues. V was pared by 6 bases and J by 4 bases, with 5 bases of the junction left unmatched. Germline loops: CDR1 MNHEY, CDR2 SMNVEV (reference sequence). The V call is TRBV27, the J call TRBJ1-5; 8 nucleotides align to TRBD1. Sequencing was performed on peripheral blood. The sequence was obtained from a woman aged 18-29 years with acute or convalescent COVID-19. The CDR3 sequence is CASSPWTGNQPQHF. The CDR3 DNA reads TGTGCCAGCAGCCCCTGGACAGGGAATCAGCCCCAGCATTTT.